This entry features one TCR beta chain sequence. As yet, its antigen is unknown. This record comes from a study of memory CD4+ T cells and cytomegalovirus serostatus. Study-wide context: Of the healthy Belgian adults, 9 were CMV seropositive and about 24 seronegative. Overall study results and limits: Each of 65 to 75 CMV-associated TCRbeta sequences occurred in one to five individuals.

The sort gate was single viable CD3+CD4+CD8-CD45RO+ cells for memory CD4+ T cells. Authors' data handling: Out-of-frame sequences were removed, leaving a few million distinct TCRbeta sequences. Using immunoSEQ multiplex PCR, the repertoire was profiled, and TCRdb retains in-frame clones only, with some absent. The D gene and trimming were derived from the DNA, and the V and J assignments and clone size from that table. This repertoire shows around 53,000 clones, approximately 79% found once; its top ten account for 0.75% to 0.9%. Germline V lookup: CDR1 MDHEN, CDR2 SYDVKM. With V trimmed by 8 bases and J by 4 bases, 8 bases remained unmatched. The CDR3 runs to 14 residues.

Sequencing was carried out using memory CD4+ T cells from blood. This clonotype was obtained from an adult in good health and CMV-seronegative. The V call is TRBV28, the J call TRBJ1-1, with 9 positions matching TRBD1. The CDR3 DNA sequence: TGTGCCAGCGAGGGACAGGGACAACGCACTGAAGCTTTCTTT. This codes for CASEGQGQRTEAFF. Drawing the rest from reference TRBV28 and TRBJ1-1, the complete variable domain is DVKVTQSSRYLVKRTGEKVFLECVQDMDHENMFWYRQDPGLGLRLIYFSYDVKMKEKGDIPEGYSVSREKKERFSLILESASTNQTSMYLCASEGQGQRTEAFFGQGTRLTVV.